What follows are 25 T cell receptor beta chains derived from one specimen sequenced in a study of response to subunit inactivated influenza vaccine. TCRdb re-derived calls from the RT-PCR reads in MiXCR, one entry per CDR3 protein. The sample comprises 500,000 to 600,000 distinct CDR3 sequences, roughly 13% of which are singletons, and 13% rests with the top ten. The specimen was PBMCs from blood, collected roughly 48 days after vaccination. Source of these receptors: a man in his fifties who received an inactivated influenza vaccine.

This clonotype was observed a handful of times. The V call is TRBV5-1, the J call TRBJ2-1, with D unclear. The germline gives CDR1 SGHRS, CDR2 YFSETQ. The CDR3 totals 15 residues. V was trimmed by 0 bases and J by 8 bases, leaving 15 bases between them. The CDR3, as DNA: TGCGCCAGCAGCTTGGATGCGGCCCCTTTTGATGAGCAGTTCTTC. As protein: CASSLDAAPFDEQFF.

V and J are TRBV7-2 and TRBJ2-1; D is unresolved. The germline V gene has CDR1 SGHTA and CDR2 FQGNSA. CDR3 length: 12 amino acids. V was cut by 3 bases and J by 9 bases, with 9 bases left in between. For the CDR3, the DNA is TGTGCCAGCAGCTTTCTTAGCACTGAGCAGTTCTTC. The encoded protein is CASSFLSTEQFF.

This clonotype turned up a few times. The chain employs TRBV7-2 and TRBJ2-7; TRBD2 aligns across 9 bases. Germline trimming cut 2 bases from V and 5 bases from J; bases unmatched to any gene: 13. The CDR3 totals 17 residues. Germline CDR1 is SGHTA and CDR2 is FQGNSA. The CDR3 region is CASSLYGGGAMEDEQYF. CDR3 bases: TGTGCCAGCAGCTTATATGGCGGGGGGGCTATGGAGGACGAGCAGTACTTC.

The V and J genes are TRBV25-1 and TRBJ2-3, with 11 bases identical to TRBD2. J was trimmed by 7 bases and V by 7 bases; bases with no gene match: 4. Germline V CDR1 and CDR2: MGHDK, SYGVNS. This CDR3 comprises 13 residues. CDR3 in amino acids: CASTSGGRNTQYF. The CDR3 DNA is TGTGCCAGCACTAGCGGGGGGCGGAATACGCAGTATTTT.

This chain connects TRBV4-3 to TRBJ1-4; TRBD1 matches at 7 bases. This CDR3 contains 16 residues. J was trimmed by 4 bases and V by 1 base; bases with no gene match: 6. Germline CDR1 is LGHNA and CDR2 is YSLEER. CDR3 sequence: CASSQAYWDSNEKLFF. CDR3 nucleotide sequence: TGCGCCAGCAGCCAAGCATATTGGGACAGTAATGAAAAACTGTTTTTT.

This clonotype showed up just a few times. The rearrangement joins TRBV11-2 to TRBJ2-3, with 11 bases lining up with TRBD2. CDR1 is SGHAT and CDR2 is FQNNGV in the germline V gene. The CDR3 runs to 15 residues. With 2 bases clipped from V and 6 bases from J, the junction kept 4 bases outside the gene matches. CDR3 amino acids: CASSLSSGRVDTQYF. The CDR3 nucleotides are TGTGCCAGCAGCTTAAGTAGCGGGAGGGTGGATACGCAGTATTTT.

Concerning this clonotype: A much larger clone lies a single base off, so this may be a read error. V usage is TRBV14 and J usage is TRBJ1-4, with a tentative D call TRBD1 (5 bases). This CDR3 is built from 14 residues. Trimming pared 6 bases from V and 0 bases from J, leaving 8 bases between. CDR1 is SGHDN, CDR2 FVKESK, per germline. CDR3 amino acids: CASSRQPTNEKLFF. The CDR3 coding sequence is TGTGCCAGCAGTCGACAGCCAACTAATGAAAAACTGTTTTTT. The full variable domain, rest sourced from reference TRBV14 and TRBJ1-4, is EAGVTQFPSHSVIEKGQTVTLRCDPISGHDNLYWYRRVMGKEIKFLLHFVKESKQDESGMPNNRFLAERTGGTYSTLKVQPAELEDSGVYFCASSRQPTNEKLFFGSGTQLSVL.

V usage is TRBV9 and J usage is TRBJ2-1; D possibly corresponds to TRBD2 (5 bases). The V gene's germline CDR1 is SGDLS and CDR2 YYNGEE. V gave up 0 bases and J gave up 3 bases, with 16 bases separating them. The length of the CDR3 is 17 residues. The CDR3 reads CASSVVLAPTHYNEQFF. Here the CDR3 DNA reads TGTGCCAGCAGCGTAGTGCTAGCCCCGACCCACTACAATGAGCAGTTCTTC.

This clonotype was counted at least ten times. This chain joins TRBV6-2 or TRBV6-3 and TRBJ2-1; D possibly corresponds to TRBD1 (5 bases). Germline V gene lookup returns CDR1 MNHEY and CDR2 SVGEGT. CDR3 size: 16 residues. The V end lost 5 bases, the J end lost 1 base, and 15 bases lay between the germline ends. CDR3 sequence reads: CASSRGQGLSYNEQFF. In DNA, the CDR3 is TGTGCCAGCAGTAGGGGCCAGGGCTTGTCCTACAATGAGCAGTTCTTC.

This clonotype turned up a few times. The chain employs TRBV11-2 and TRBJ2-4; possible D gene TRBD2, 5 bases. The V gene's germline CDR1 is SGHAT and CDR2 FQNNGV. Trimming shortened V by 2 bases and J by 7 bases, and 12 bases separated the two germline ends. This CDR3 comprises 14 residues. CDR3 amino acids: CASSLSGARNIQYF. The CDR3, as DNA: TGTGCCAGCAGCTTAAGCGGCGCCAGGAACATTCAGTACTTC.

V gene TRBV5-1 combines with J gene TRBJ1-6, with TRBD1 identical over 10 bases. With 5 bases clipped from V and 5 bases from J, the junction kept 7 bases outside the gene matches. The CDR3 totals 16 residues. Germline V gene lookup returns CDR1 SGHRS and CDR2 YFSETQ. CDR3 nucleotide sequence: TGCGCCAGCAGTTCGCGGACAGGGGGAGATAATTCACCCCTCCACTTT. This codes for CASSSRTGGDNSPLHF. Looking up the rest from reference TRBV5-1 and TRBJ1-6 gives the full variable domain: KAGVTQTPRYLIKTRGQQVTLSCSPISGHRSVSWYQQTPGQGLQFLFEYFSETQRNKGNFPGRFSGRQFSNSRSEMNVSTLELGDSALYLCASSSRTGGDNSPLHFGNGTRLTVT.

This clonotype was counted at least ten times. This chain links TRBV11-3 with TRBJ2-7, with no clear D. Germline values: CDR1 SGHNT, CDR2 YENEEA. The CDR3 contains 13 residues. Between the trimmed V and J ends, which lost 0 bases and 6 bases, there was a span of 9 bases. CDR3 region: CASSLDGDREQYF. In nucleotides, the CDR3 is TGTGCCAGCAGCTTAGATGGTGATCGCGAGCAGTACTTC.

This clonotype was seen a few times. V and J are TRBV7-2 and TRBJ1-2; D might be TRBD1 (5 bases). The CDR3 spans 13 residues. Germline CDR1 SGHTA, CDR2 FQGNSA. Trimming stripped 5 bases from V and 8 bases from J, with 15 bases between. CDR3 amino acids: CASSPARGDGYTF. Written as DNA, the CDR3 is TGTGCCAGCAGCCCAGCTCGGGGGGACGGCTACACCTTC.

J is TRBJ2-2 and V is TRBV6-4; D is ambiguous. Germline CDR1 MRHNA, CDR2 SNTAGT. V lost 4 bases and J lost 6, with 15 bases in between. The CDR3 has 15 amino acids. The CDR3: CASSVHAGSAGELFF. The CDR3 nucleotides read TGTGCCAGCAGTGTGCACGCTGGCTCGGCCGGGGAGCTGTTTTTT.

This clonotype was recorded at least ten times. V and J are TRBV21-1 and TRBJ2-5; the D call of TRBD2 is as the table states it, not checked on the DNA. TRBV21-1 is labeled a pseudogene. The CDR3 sequence is 17 residues long. The CDR3 DNA sequence: TGTGCCAGCAGCAAACGGTCGTTCAGGGCCTTCCAAGAGACCCAGTACTTC. It codes for CASSKRSFRAFQETQYF.

Many counts were recorded for this clonotype. The chain employs TRBV18 and TRBJ1-2; 8 bases are shared with TRBD1. The V gene end was trimmed by 6 bases and the J gene end by 11 bases; junction bases not matched to a gene: 8. The CDR3 loop spans 12 amino acids. Germline V gene lookup returns CDR1 KGHSH and CDR2 LQKENI. DNA of the CDR3: TGTGCCAGCTCTCTGGGACAGGAAGGATACACCTTC. As protein: CASSLGQEGYTF.

The chain joins TRBV29-1 to TRBJ2-5; 8 bases are a match to TRBD2. V shed 6 bases and J 2 bases; nucleotides not matched to a gene: 8. The CDR3 has 14 amino acids. The germline V gene encodes CDR1 SQVTM and CDR2 ANQGSEA. The CDR3 nucleotides are TGCAGCGTCTTTCTACTAGCGGAGCAAGAGACCCAGTACTTC. This translates into CSVFLLAEQETQYF.

V and J are TRBV24-1 and TRBJ2-1; TRBD1 agrees at 8 bases. Germline CDR1 reads KGHDR; CDR2 reads SFDVKD. J was trimmed by 4 bases and V by 2 bases; bases with no gene match: 9. CDR3 length: 17 residues. The CDR3 DNA sequence: TGTGCCACCAGTGATTCGAACGCCGGGACAGGTTACAATGAGCAGTTCTTC. Its protein product is CATSDSNAGTGYNEQFF.

This clonotype was detected a few times. The chain recombines TRBV5-1 with TRBJ1-1, with TRBD1 identical over 9 bases. The CDR3 sequence is 15 residues long. V lost 4 bases and J lost 0; bases outside the gene matches: 4. CDR1 is SGHRS and CDR2 is YFSETQ in the germline V gene. The CDR3 here is CASSRGDRVNTEAFF. The CDR3 DNA follows: TGCGCCAGCAGCAGAGGGGACAGGGTGAACACTGAAGCTTTCTTT.

This chain connects TRBV5-1 to TRBJ2-7, with D perhaps TRBD1 (6 bases). V was trimmed by 4 bases and J by 3 bases, leaving 17 bases between them. Germline lookup yields CDR1 SGHRS and CDR2 YFSETQ. The CDR3 sequence is 15 residues long. CDR3 DNA sequence: TGCGCCAGCAGCCCCCGGGACACTCTTCACTACGAGCAGTACTTC. This codes for CASSPRDTLHYEQYF.

The chain employs TRBV5-1 and TRBJ2-7; 7 positions match TRBD2. The CDR3 loop spans 15 amino acids. After removal of 4 bases from V and 2 bases from J, the junction contained 9 bases not matched to a gene. CDR1 and CDR2 (germline): SGHRS, YFSETQ. CDR3: CASSVGGGYTYEQYF. The CDR3 nucleotides read TGCGCCAGCAGCGTTGGGGGGGGATATACCTACGAGCAGTACTTC.

This clonotype turned up a few times. The V call is TRBV7-9, the J call TRBJ2-1; 10 bases match TRBD1. V was clipped by 4 bases and J by 3 bases; unmatched bases: 3. Per germline, CDR1 SEHNR and CDR2 FQNEAQ (reference sequence). CDR3 size: 15 residues. The CDR3 DNA reads TGTGCCAGCAGCTCGGACAGGGGGAACTACAATGAGCAGTTCTTC. Protein: CASSSDRGNYNEQFF.

V gene TRBV20-1 combines with J gene TRBJ2-7; D is ambiguous. Germline V gene lookup returns CDR1 DFQATT and CDR2 SNEGSKA (reference sequence). The V gene lost 3 bases and the J gene lost 4 bases, with 7 bases spanning the gap. This CDR3 has 11 residues. CDR3 sequence (DNA): TGCAGTGCTAGGAATATTTACGAGCAGTACTTC. Its protein product is CSARNIYEQYF.

CDR3 in amino acids: CASSSGTTNTEAFF. The CDR3 DNA reads TGTGCCAGCAGTTCGGGTACCACGAACACTGAAGCTTTCTTT. The rearrangement joins TRBV6-5 to TRBJ1-1, with D unresolved. This CDR3 has 14 residues. V lost 4 bases and J lost 1, with 10 bases in between. Looked up from germline, CDR1 is MNHEY and CDR2 is SVGAGI.

This clonotype was seen a few times. The chain carries TRBV29-1 and TRBJ1-5; no definite D call. This CDR3 region has 13 residues. Germline V gene sequence: CDR1 SQVTM, CDR2 ANQGSEA. The V end lost 4 bases, the J end lost 6 bases, and 13 bases lay between the germline ends. Here the CDR3 reads CSVGAYGGQPQHF. DNA for the CDR3: TGCAGCGTTGGGGCCTACGGCGGTCAGCCCCAGCATTTT.